The T cell receptor beta chain described here comes from a study of blood T cell repertoires in COVID-19. In germline, CDR1 is GTSNPN, CDR2 SVGIG (reference sequence). The V end lost 1 base, the J end lost 1 base, and 14 bases lay between the germline ends. This CDR3 region has 16 residues. Authors' methods: Reference gene primer amplification in the assay estimated nucleated cell counts. Repertoires were generated with immunoSEQ multiplex PCR, while TCRdb's copy carries only in-frame clones and drops some. V and J calls and clone size are as listed in that table; D and trimming were resolved from the DNA. The table has about 370,000 clones, 90% seen once.

V usage is TRBV30 and J usage is TRBJ2-1, with D maybe TRBD1 (5 bases). The TCR sequence derives from a man aged 18 to 29 with active or convalescent COVID-19. Input material: peripheral blood. The CDR3 reads CAWSGQIGGSYNEQFF. Here the CDR3 DNA reads TGTGCCTGGAGTGGACAGATTGGCGGATCCTACAATGAGCAGTTCTTC.